This T cell receptor (beta chain) was sequenced for a study of cytomegalovirus exposure and HLA in healthy donors. About the research overall: When 350 to 500 donors were genotyped, about 86% of them were found to fall in the Caucasian-associated ancestry cluster. Study-level findings and limits: Information on immune exposure was restricted to one variable (CMV serostatus). Most subjects' HLA-A and HLA-B alleles were reportedly predicted from TCR beta sequences.

With respect to this clone: Its matching antigen is unknown.

The study ran its PCR with 60 Vbeta and 13 Jbeta primers. As originally analysed: A later analysis tallied about 80 million unique TCR beta chains, around 12 million of them shared. TCRdb's table, derived via immunoSEQ multiplex PCR, lists solely in-frame clones and lacks some. V and J calls plus clone size are reproduced from that table; the DNA served to infer D and trimming. The repertoire holds some 120,000 clones, with 55% to 65% as singletons. Germline-derived CDR1 and CDR2 are SGHTA and FQGNSA. This CDR3 is built from 14 residues. The ends were cut back, 5 bases at V and 3 bases at J, with 12 bases in the middle.

The specimen was PBMCs. The clonotype comes from a woman between 40 and 55 years old in good health and CMV-seropositive. The V and J genes are TRBV7-2 and TRBJ2-3; D is perhaps TRBD2 (6 bases). DNA of the CDR3: TGTGCCAGCAGCCGGGAGCCCGCAACAGATACGCAGTATTTT. Translated: CASSREPATDTQYF. The full variable domain, completed using reference TRBV7-2 and TRBJ2-3, is GAGVSQSPSNKVTEKGKDVELRCDPISGHTALYWYRQSLGQGLEFLIYFQGNSAPDKSGLPSDRFSAERTGGSVSTLTIQRTQQEDSAVYLCASSREPATDTQYFGPGTRLTVL.